What follows is one T cell receptor (beta chain) and its context. This sample was taken from a study of response to subunit inactivated influenza vaccine. Via MiXCR, TCRdb re-called the RT-PCR reads, giving one row per CDR3 protein. Of 500,000 to 600,000 distinct CDR3 sequences in the sample, over 9.5% are singletons; the top ten hold 10%. The CDR3 runs 15 residues. V trimming: 7 bases; J trimming: 2 bases; junction bases outside the gene matches: 9. The germline CDR1 and CDR2 sequences are DFQATT and SNEGSKA (reference sequence). The chain links TRBV20-1 to TRBJ2-2; 8 positions agree with TRBD2. This material consisted of PBMCs from blood, taken on the day of vaccination. The source of this sequence is a man in his fifties or sixties who received an inactivated influenza vaccine. CDR3 nucleotides: TGCAGTGTCTCCTGGGCGGGGGGAAACACCGGGGAGCTGTTTTTT. This encodes CSVSWAGGNTGELFF.